This TCR beta chain was sequenced in a study of metastatic and nonmetastatic thyroid tumors. In the study overall: Malignant thyroid and benign thyroid patients provided blood and tumor or nodule tissue whose repertoires were compared. Findings of the study overall: TCR beta diversity was reportedly significantly higher in malignant thyroid tumors than benign nodules, in blood and tumor.

This CDR3 has 13 amino acids. Per the germline V gene, CDR1 is MNHNS and CDR2 is SASEGT. Trimming took 0 bases from V and 7 from J, leaving 9 bases between them. Nobody among the patients had been given any treatment before thyroid surgery. Original handling: Construction of a distant-metastasis classifier for papillary thyroid cancer relied on CDR3 differences across clinicopathological groups. TCRdb reprocessed the PCR reads using MiXCR. What appears here as the V and J calls and clone size reflects TCRdb's work, not the paper's. The repertoire consists of fewer than 8,500 clones, with 39% occurring once and the leading ten covering roughly 21%. Worth noting for this clone: The antigen is undetermined.

Sequencing used tumor tissue. This TCR came from a female donor with papillary thyroid cancer or a benign thyroid nodule (not recorded which). Some clones in this sample may be carry-over from other donors' samples. This chain uses TRBV6-1 with TRBJ2-5, with TRBD2 as a possible D gene (5 bases). The CDR3: CASSEAGLRTQYF. DNA of the CDR3: TGTGCCAGCAGTGAAGCTGGACTCCGGACCCAGTACTTC.